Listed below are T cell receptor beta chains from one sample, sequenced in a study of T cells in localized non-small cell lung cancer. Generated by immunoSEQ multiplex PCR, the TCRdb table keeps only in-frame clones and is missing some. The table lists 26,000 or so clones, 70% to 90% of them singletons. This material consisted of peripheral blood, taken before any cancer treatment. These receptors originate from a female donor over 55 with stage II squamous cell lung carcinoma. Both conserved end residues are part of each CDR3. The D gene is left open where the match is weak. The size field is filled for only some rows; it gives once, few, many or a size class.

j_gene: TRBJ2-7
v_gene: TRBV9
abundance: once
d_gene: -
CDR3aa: CASSPGSIHEQYF
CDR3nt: TGTGCCAGCAGCCCTGGGTCCATCCACGAGCAGTACTTC

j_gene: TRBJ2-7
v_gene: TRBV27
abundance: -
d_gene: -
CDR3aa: CASSVGHSYEQYF
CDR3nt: TGTGCCAGCAGTGTAGGACACAGCTACGAGCAGTACTTC

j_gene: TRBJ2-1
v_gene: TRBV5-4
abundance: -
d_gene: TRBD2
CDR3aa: CASSVGSSGNYNEQFF
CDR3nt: TGTGCCAGCAGCGTGGGCTCTAGCGGGAACTACAATGAGCAGTTCTTC

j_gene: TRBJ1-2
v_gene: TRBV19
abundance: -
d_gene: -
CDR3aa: CASSTKPGRLNYGYTF
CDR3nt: TGTGCCAGTAGTACCAAACCGGGGCGGTTGAACTATGGCTACACCTTC

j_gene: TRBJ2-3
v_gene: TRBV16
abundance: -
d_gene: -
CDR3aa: CASKGGTDTQYF
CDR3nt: TGTGCCAGCAAAGGCGGCACAGATACGCAGTATTTT

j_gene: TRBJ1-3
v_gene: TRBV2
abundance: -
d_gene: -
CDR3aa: CASSEQVSGNTIYF
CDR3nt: TGTGCCAGCAGTGAACAGGTCTCTGGAAACACCATATATTTT

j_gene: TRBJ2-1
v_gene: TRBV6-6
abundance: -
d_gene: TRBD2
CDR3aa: CASSYPTSGRHEQFF
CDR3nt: TGTGCCAGCAGTTACCCGACTAGCGGGAGGCATGAGCAGTTCTTC

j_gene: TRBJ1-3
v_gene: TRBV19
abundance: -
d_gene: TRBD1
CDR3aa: CASSATGTGAGNTIYF
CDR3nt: TGTGCCAGTAGTGCCACCGGGACAGGGGCAGGAAACACCATATATTTT

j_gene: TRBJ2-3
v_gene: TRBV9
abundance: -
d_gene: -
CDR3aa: CASSVDSSTDTQYF
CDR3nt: TGTGCCAGCAGCGTAGATAGCTCCACAGATACGCAGTATTTT

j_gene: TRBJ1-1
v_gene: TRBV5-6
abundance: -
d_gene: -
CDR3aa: CASSKDSGAFYMNTEAFF
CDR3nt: TGTGCCAGCAGCAAAGACTCCGGGGCGTTCTACATGAACACTGAAGCTTTCTTT

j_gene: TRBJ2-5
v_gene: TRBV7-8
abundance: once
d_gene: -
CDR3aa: CASKVRGGRGETQYF
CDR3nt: TGTGCCAGCAAAGTGAGAGGGGGGCGCGGTGAGACCCAGTACTTC

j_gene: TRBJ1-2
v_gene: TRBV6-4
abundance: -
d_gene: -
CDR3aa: CASSMEEGYGYTF
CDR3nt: TGTGCCAGCAGTATGGAGGAGGGGTATGGCTACACCTTC

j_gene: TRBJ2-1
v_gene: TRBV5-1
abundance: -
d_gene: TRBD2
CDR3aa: CASSLDGRASNEQFF
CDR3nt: TGCGCCAGCAGCTTGGACGGGAGGGCCTCCAATGAGCAGTTCTTC

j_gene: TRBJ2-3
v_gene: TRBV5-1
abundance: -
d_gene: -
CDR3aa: CASSLEPGPQDTQYF
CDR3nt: TGCGCCAGCAGCTTGGAACCGGGGCCCCAGGATACGCAGTATTTT

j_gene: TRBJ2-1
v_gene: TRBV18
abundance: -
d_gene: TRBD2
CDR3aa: CASTSGSYNEQFF
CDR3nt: TGTGCCAGTACTAGCGGCTCCTACAATGAGCAGTTCTTC

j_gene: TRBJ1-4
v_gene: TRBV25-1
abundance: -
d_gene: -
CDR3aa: CASSDEISLHEKLFF
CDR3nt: TGTGCCAGCAGTGATGAAATCAGCTTACATGAAAAACTGTTTTTT

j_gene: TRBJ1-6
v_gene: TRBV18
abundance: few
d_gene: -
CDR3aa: CASSPQGGQESPLHF
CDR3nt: TGTGCCAGCTCACCACAAGGGGGGCAGGAATCACCCCTCCACTTT

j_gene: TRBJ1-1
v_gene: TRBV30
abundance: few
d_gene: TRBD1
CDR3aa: CAWNPTGVVAEAFF
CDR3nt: TGTGCCTGGAATCCGACAGGGGTTGTAGCTGAAGCTTTCTTT

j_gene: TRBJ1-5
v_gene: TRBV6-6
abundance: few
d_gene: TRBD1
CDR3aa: CASRTWTGPQPQHF
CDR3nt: TGTGCCAGCAGAACGTGGACAGGTCCTCAGCCCCAGCATTTT

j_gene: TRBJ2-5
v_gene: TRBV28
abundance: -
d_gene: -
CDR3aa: CASSFRQTQETQYF
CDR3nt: TGTGCCAGCAGTTTCCGGCAGACCCAAGAGACCCAGTACTTC

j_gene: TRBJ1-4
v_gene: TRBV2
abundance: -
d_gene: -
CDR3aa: CATHRAREKLFF
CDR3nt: TGTGCCACACACAGGGCCCGCGAAAAACTGTTTTTT

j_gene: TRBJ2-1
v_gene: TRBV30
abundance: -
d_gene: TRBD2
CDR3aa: CAWTISGRLGEQFF
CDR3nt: TGTGCCTGGACGATCAGCGGGAGATTGGGTGAGCAGTTCTTC

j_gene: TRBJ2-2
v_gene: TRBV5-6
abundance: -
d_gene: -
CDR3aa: CASSLPGALTGELFF
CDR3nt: TGTGCCAGCAGCTTGCCGGGAGCACTCACCGGGGAGCTGTTTTTT

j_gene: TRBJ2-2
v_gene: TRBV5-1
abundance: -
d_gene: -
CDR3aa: CASSLSRAPTGELFF
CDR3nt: TGCGCCAGCAGCTTGTCCAGGGCCCCCACCGGGGAGCTGTTTTTT

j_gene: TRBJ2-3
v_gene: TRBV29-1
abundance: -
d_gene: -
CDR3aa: CSAGRQSTDTQYF
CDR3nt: TGCAGCGCTGGAAGACAGAGCACAGATACGCAGTATTTT

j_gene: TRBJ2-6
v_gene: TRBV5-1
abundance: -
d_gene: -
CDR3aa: CASSLGSSGANVLTF
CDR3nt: TGCGCCAGCAGCTTGGGATCCTCTGGGGCCAACGTCCTGACTTTC

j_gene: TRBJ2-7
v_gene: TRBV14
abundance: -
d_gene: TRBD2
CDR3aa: CASSQVSGRGEQYF
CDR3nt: TGTGCCAGCAGCCAAGTAAGCGGGAGAGGCGAGCAGTACTTC

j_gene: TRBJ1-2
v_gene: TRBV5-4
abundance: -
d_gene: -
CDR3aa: CASSLAGAGAYGYTF
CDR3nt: TGTGCCAGCAGCTTGGCCGGGGCGGGGGCCTATGGCTACACCTTC

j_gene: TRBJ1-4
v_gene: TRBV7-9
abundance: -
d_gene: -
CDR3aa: CASTFGGDEKLFF
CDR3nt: TGTGCCAGCACCTTCGGGGGGGATGAAAAACTGTTTTTT

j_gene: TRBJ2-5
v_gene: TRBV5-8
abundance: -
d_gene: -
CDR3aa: CASRYRAQETQYF
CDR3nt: TGTGCCAGCAGGTACAGGGCTCAAGAGACCCAGTACTTC

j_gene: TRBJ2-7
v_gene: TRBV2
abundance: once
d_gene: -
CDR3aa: CASSEDAGTYEQYF
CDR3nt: TGTGCCAGCAGTGAGGATGCCGGGACCTACGAGCAGTACTTC